This T cell receptor (beta chain) was recovered during a study of blood T cell repertoires in COVID-19. Study context: Acute and convalescent COVID-19 specimens originated in the United States, Italy and Spain. Nucleic acid was either cDNA or gDNA, and it came from T cells, B-cell-depleted T cells, or PBMCs.

Authors' analysis steps: Estimation of nucleated cell counts was performed using reference gene primer amplification. Produced via immunoSEQ multiplex PCR; TCRdb's table is partial and in-frame only. V and J calls and clone size are copied from that table; D and trimming were computed from the DNA. Among about 140,000 clones, approximately 90% were seen once, and the ten largest hold 11%. This clone is a singleton in its sample. The sequence was obtained from a woman older than 75 with acute or convalescent COVID-19. The specimen was peripheral blood.

The CDR3 spells CASNPGPTEAFF. The CDR3, as DNA: TGTGCCAGCAACCCAGGGCCCACTGAAGCTTTCTTT. V gene TRBV2 combines with J gene TRBJ1-1; D might be TRBD1 (5 bases). The V gene lost 7 bases and the J gene lost 4 bases, with 10 bases spanning the gap. Germline CDR1 SNHLY, CDR2 FYNNEI. The CDR3 runs 12 residues.